This is a list of T cell receptor beta chains from one sample in a study of OX40 agonist ivuxolimab in advanced cancers. Data came from immunoSEQ multiplex PCR; TCRdb stores just in-frame clones and leaves some out. Among around 68,000 clones, roughly 90% were seen once, and the ten largest hold about 1%. The source material was CD4+ or CD8+ T cells sorted from blood, sampled in a trial of the OX40 agonist ivuxolimab. These receptors originate from an adult with an advanced solid tumor such as melanoma, head and neck, liver or kidney cancer. Both conserved end residues are part of each CDR3. Fields, in order: CDR3 protein, clone size, D gene, V gene. D genes are given only for firm matches. Size tells how often a clone was seen (once, few, many) or the class of an expanded clone, and some rows leave it out.

cdr3_aa: CASSTGTKGTEAFF
clone_size: .
d_call: .
v_call: TRBV5-1

cdr3_aa: CASSGDRGTEAFF
clone_size: once
d_call: TRBD1
v_call: TRBV5-6

cdr3_aa: CASSLLRDGYTF
clone_size: once
d_call: .
v_call: TRBV28

cdr3_aa: CATRLAGGEQYF
clone_size: .
d_call: TRBD2
v_call: TRBV6-5

cdr3_aa: CASRRLADTNTGELFF
clone_size: .
d_call: TRBD2
v_call: TRBV27

cdr3_aa: CASSTSGSLDTQYF
clone_size: .
d_call: TRBD2
v_call: TRBV6-5

cdr3_aa: CASSPLRGRTNYEQYF
clone_size: .
d_call: .
v_call: TRBV7-2

cdr3_aa: CASSNRFKETQYF
clone_size: .
d_call: .
v_call: TRBV21-1

cdr3_aa: CASSESGSSNQPQHF
clone_size: .
d_call: .
v_call: TRBV6-1

cdr3_aa: CASSDGTSGKNEQFF
clone_size: .
d_call: TRBD2
v_call: TRBV7-7

cdr3_aa: CASSSVPHSNQPQHF
clone_size: .
d_call: .
v_call: TRBV5-5